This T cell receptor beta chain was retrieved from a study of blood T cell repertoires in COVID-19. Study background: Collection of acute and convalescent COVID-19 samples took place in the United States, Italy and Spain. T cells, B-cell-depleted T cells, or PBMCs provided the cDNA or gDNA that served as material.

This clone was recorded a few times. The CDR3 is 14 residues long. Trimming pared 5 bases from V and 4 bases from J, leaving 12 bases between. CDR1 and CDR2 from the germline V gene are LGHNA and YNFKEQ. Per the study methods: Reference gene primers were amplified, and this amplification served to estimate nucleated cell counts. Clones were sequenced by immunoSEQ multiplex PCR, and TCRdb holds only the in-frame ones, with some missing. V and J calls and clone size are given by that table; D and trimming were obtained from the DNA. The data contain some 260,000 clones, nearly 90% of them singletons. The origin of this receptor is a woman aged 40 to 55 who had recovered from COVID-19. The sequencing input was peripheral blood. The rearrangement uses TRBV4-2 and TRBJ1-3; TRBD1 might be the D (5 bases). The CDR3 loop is CASSSRRGGNTIYF. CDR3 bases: TGTGCCAGCAGCAGCCGGAGGGGCGGAAACACCATATATTTT.